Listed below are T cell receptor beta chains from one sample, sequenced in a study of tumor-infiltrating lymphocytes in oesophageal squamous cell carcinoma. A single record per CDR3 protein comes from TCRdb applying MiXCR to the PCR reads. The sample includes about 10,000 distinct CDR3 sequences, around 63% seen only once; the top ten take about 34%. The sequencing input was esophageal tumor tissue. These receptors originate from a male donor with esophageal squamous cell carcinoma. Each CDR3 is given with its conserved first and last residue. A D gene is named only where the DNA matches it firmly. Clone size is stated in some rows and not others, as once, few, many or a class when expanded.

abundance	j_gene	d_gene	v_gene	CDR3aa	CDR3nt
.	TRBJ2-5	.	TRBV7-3	CASSFSREETQYF	TGTGCCAGCAGCTTCTCGAGGGAAGAGACCCAGTACTTC
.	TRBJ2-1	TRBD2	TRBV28	CASSLYASGNYNEQFF	TGTGCCAGCAGTTTATACGCTAGCGGGAACTACAATGAGCAGTTCTTC
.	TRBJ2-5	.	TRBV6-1	CASSDWVETQYF	TGTGCCAGCAGTGATTGGGTGGAGACCCAGTACTTC
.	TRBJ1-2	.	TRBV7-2	CASSASTTDGYTF	TGTGCCAGCAGCGCTAGCACAACGGATGGCTACACCTTC
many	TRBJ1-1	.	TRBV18	CASSPMQGKNTEAFF	TGTGCCAGCTCACCAATGCAGGGAAAGAACACTGAAGCTTTCTTT
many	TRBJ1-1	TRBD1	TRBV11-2	CASRVRDRSSSEAFF	TGTGCCAGCAGGGTACGGGACAGGAGCTCATCGGAAGCTTTCTTT
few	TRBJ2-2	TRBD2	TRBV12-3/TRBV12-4	CASSRTSGKNTGELFF	TGTGCCAGCAGTCGGACTAGCGGAAAGAACACCGGGGAGCTGTTTTTT
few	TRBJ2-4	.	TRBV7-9	CASSFQGTGNSNSPLHF	TGTGCCAGCAGCTTCCAGGGGACCGGGAACAGTAATTCACCCCTCCACTTC
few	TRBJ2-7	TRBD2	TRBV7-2	CASSLTSGTYEQYF	TGTGCCAGCAGCTTGACTAGCGGAACCTACGAGCAGTACTTC
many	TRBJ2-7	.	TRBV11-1	CASSQLLAGEQYF	TGTGCCAGCAGCCAGCTGTTGGCGGGCGAGCAGTACTTC
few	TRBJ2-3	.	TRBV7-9	CASSLGTRGRADTQYF	TGTGCCAGCAGCTTAGGGACACGGGGTCGGGCAGATACGCAGTATTTT
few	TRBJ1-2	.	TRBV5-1	CASCGDTKDGYTF	TGCGCCAGCTGCGGCGACACGAAGGATGGCTACACCTTC
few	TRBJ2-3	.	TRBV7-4	CASSLRIWAHTDTQYF	TGTGCCAGCAGCTTAAGAATTTGGGCCCACACAGATACGCAGTATTTT
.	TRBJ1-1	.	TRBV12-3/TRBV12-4	CASSLKSMNTEAFF	TGTGCCAGCAGTTTAAAGTCCATGAACACTGAAGCTTTCTTT
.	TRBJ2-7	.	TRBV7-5	CISVPEPTDGILSYEQYF	.
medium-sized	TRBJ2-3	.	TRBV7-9	CASSLRGVSTDTQYF	TGTGCCAGCAGCTTAAGGGGGGTTAGCACAGATACGCAGTATTTT
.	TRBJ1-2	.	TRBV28	CASSLLGGYGYTF	TGTGCCAGCAGTTTATTGGGGGGCTATGGCTACACCTTC
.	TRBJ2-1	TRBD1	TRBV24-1	CATTDRYNEQFF	TGTGCCACCACGGACAGGTACAATGAGCAGTTCTTC
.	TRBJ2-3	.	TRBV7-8	CASSLVGIWADTQYF	TGTGCCAGCAGCTTAGTGGGGATATGGGCAGATACGCAGTATTTT
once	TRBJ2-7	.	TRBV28	CASKGRGASYEQYF	TGTGCCAGCAAAGGGAGGGGGGCGTCCTACGAGCAGTACTTC
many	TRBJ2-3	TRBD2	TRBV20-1	CSAGTTGTDTQYF	TGCAGTGCTGGGACTACCGGCACAGATACGCAGTATTTT
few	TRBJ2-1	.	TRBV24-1	CATSEGSEQFF	TGTGCCACCAGTGAGGGTAGCGAGCAGTTCTTC
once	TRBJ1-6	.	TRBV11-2	CASSLGRRHHF	TGTGCCAGCAGCTTAGGACGGCGGCACCACTTT
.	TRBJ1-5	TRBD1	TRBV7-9	CASSSTGQRLRVNQPQHF	TGTGCCAGCAGCTCGACGGGACAGCGCCTCAGAGTAAATCAGCCCCAGCATTTT
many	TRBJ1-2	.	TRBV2	CASRRSRDYGYTF	TGTGCCAGCAGGCGGTCCAGGGACTATGGCTACACCTTC
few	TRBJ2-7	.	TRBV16	CASSQDREGEQYF	TGTGCCAGCAGCCAGGACAGGGAGGGCGAGCAGTACTTC
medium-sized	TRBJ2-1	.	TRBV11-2	CASSLGTNEQFF	TGTGCCAGCAGCTTAGGGACAAATGAGCAGTTCTTC
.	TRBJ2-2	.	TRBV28	CASSLVSPTGELFF	TGTGCCAGCAGTTTAGTCTCCCCCACCGGGGAGCTGTTTTTT
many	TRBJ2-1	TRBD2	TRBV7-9	CASSLGWLAGGHRHEQFF	TGTGCCAGCAGCTTAGGGTGGCTAGCGGGAGGGCACAGGCATGAGCAGTTCTTC
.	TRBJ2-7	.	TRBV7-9	CASSLEGGSSYEQYF	TGTGCCAGCAGCTTAGAGGGGGGGAGCTCCTACGAGCAGTACTTC
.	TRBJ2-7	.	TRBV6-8	CASSTQGEQYF	TGTGCCAGCAGTACCCAGGGTGAGCAGTACTTC
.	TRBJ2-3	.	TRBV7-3	CASSLGVSADTDTQYF	TGTGCCAGCAGCCTTGGGGTGTCGGCCGACACAGATACGCAGTATTTT
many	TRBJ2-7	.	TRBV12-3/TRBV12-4	CASSLGGPRGEQYF	TGTGCCAGCAGTTTAGGGGGGCCGAGGGGCGAGCAGTACTTC
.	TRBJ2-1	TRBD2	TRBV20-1	CSAEPGLTSNEQFF	TGCAGTGCGGAGCCGGGACTAACCTCTAATGAGCAGTTCTTC
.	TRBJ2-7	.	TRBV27	CASSPPGHSNYEQYF	TGTGCCAGCAGCCCGCCAGGCCACTCCAACTACGAGCAGTACTTC
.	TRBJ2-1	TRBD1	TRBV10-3	CAISESEDRGPLKNEQFF	TGTGCCATCAGTGAGTCGGAAGACAGGGGCCCCCTCAAAAATGAGCAGTTCTTC
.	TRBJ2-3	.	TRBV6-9	CASSPSVTDTQYF	TGTGCCAGCAGTCCCTCCGTCACAGATACGCAGTATTTT
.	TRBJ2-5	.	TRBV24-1	CATSAADQETQYF	TGTGCCACCAGTGCCGCCGACCAAGAGACCCAGTACTTC
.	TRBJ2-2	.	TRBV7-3	CASSLQSGVNTGELFF	TGTGCCAGCAGCTTACAGAGCGGAGTTAACACCGGGGAGCTGTTTTTT
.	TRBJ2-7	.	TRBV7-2	CASSSYRRHYEQYF	TGTGCCAGCAGCTCATACAGGAGACACTACGAGCAGTACTTC
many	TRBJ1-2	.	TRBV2	CASRGQRPSGYTF	TGTGCCAGCAGGGGTCAGCGACCCAGCGGCTACACCTTC
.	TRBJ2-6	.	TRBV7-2	CASRERGLGYEQYFGF	.
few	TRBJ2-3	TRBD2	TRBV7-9	CASSSSGIVADTQYF	TGTGCCAGCAGCTCTAGCGGGATAGTCGCAGATACGCAGTATTTT
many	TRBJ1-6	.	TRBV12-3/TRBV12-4	CASSGQINSPLHF	TGTGCCAGCAGTGGACAAATTAATTCACCCCTCCACTTT
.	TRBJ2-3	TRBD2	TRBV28	CASSLTSGGATDTQYF	TGTGCCAGCAGTCTGACTAGCGGGGGGGCTACAGATACGCAGTATTTT